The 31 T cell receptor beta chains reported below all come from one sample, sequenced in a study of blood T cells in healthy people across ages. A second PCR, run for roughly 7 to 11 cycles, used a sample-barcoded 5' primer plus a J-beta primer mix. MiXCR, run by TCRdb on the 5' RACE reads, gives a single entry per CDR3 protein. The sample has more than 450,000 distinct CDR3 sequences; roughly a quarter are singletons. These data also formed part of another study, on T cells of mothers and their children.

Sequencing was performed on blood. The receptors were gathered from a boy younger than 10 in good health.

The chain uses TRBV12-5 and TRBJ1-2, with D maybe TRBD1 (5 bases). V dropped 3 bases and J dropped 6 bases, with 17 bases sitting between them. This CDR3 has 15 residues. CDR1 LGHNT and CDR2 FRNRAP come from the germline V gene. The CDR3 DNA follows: TGTGCTAGTGGTTTAACCCTCGACAGAATAGATGGCTACACCTTC. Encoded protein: CASGLTLDRIDGYTF.

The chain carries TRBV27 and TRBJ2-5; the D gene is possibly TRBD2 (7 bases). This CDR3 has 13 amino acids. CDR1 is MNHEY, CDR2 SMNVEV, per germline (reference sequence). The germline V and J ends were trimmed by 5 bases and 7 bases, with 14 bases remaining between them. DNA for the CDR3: TGTGCCAGCAGTCCCCGGGGGGCGAGGACCCAGTACTTC. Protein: CASSPRGARTQYF.

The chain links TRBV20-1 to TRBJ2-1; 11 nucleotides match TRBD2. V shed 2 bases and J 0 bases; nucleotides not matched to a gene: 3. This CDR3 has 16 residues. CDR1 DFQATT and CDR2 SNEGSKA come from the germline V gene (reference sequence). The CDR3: CSARTSGGDSYNEQFF. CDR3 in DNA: TGCAGTGCTAGAACTAGCGGGGGCGACTCCTACAATGAGCAGTTCTTC.

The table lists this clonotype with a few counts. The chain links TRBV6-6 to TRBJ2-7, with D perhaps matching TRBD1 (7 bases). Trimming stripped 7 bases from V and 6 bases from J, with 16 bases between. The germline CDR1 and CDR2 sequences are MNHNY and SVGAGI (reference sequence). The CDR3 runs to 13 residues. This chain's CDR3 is CASIGGQMGEQYF. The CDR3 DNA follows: TGTGCCAGCATCGGGGGACAGATGGGCGAGCAGTACTTC.

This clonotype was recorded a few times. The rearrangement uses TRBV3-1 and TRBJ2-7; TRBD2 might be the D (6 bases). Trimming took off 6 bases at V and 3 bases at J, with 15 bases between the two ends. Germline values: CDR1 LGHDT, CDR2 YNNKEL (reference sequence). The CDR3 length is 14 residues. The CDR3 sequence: CASRPSGGVYEQYF. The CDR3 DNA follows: TGTGCCAGCAGGCCCAGCGGAGGGGTCTACGAGCAGTACTTC.

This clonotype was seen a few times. Here the CDR3 reads CSALTGTGSYNSPLHF. CDR3 bases: TGCAGTGCTTTGACCGGGACAGGGTCGTATAATTCACCCCTCCACTTT. This chain joins TRBV20-1 and TRBJ1-6; 9 nucleotides agree with TRBD1. In germline, CDR1 is DFQATT, CDR2 SNEGSKA (reference sequence). This CDR3 is 16 amino acids long. Trimming cost V 5 bases and J 4 bases; bases outside gene matches: 9.

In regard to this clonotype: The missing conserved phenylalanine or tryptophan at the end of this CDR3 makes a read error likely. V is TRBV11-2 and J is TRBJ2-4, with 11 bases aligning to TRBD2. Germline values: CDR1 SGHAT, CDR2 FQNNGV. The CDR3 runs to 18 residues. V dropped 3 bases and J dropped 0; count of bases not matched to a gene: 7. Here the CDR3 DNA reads TGTGCCAGCAGCTTTAGGACTAGCGGGCCTATAGCCAAAAACATTCAGTACCTC. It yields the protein CASSFRTSGPIAKNIQYL.

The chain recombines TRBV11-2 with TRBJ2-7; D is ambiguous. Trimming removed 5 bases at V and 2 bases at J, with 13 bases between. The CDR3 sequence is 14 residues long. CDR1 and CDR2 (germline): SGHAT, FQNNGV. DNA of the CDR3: TGTGCCAGCAGCCAGAGCCGGAAAGCCTACGAGCAGTACTTC. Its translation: CASSQSRKAYEQYF.

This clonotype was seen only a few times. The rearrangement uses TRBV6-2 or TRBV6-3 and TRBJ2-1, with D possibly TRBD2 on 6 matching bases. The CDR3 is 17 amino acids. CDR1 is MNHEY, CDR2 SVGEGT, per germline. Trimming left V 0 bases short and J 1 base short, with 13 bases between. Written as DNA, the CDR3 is TGTGCCAGCAGTTACTCGTTTGCGGGGCTATCCTACAATGAGCAGTTCTTC. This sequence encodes CASSYSFAGLSYNEQFF.

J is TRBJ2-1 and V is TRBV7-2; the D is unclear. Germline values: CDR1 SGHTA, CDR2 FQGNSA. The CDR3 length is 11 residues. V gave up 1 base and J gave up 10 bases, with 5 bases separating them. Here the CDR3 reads CASSLGAEQFF. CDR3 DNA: TGTGCCAGCAGCTTAGGAGCGGAGCAGTTCTTC.

In DNA form, the CDR3 reads TGCGCCAGCAGCGTCGCCGGGACTAGCGGGAGATCGGCCCCATACGATGAGCAGTTCTTC. It translates to CASSVAGTSGRSAPYDEQFF. The chain couples TRBV5-1 to TRBJ2-5; 14 nucleotides line up with TRBD2. The J call could be wrong; TRBJ2-1 is a better fit for the DNA end. The CDR3 length is 20 residues. Germline-derived CDR1 and CDR2 are SGHRS and YFSETQ.

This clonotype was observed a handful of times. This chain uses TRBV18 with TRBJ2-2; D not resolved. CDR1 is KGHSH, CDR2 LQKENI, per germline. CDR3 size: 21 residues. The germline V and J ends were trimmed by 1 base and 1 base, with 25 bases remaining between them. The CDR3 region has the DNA TGTGCCAGCTCACCACTGTACGACCCAGCAGCAGATACTTTGAACACCGGGGAGCTGTTTTTT. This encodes CASSPLYDPAADTLNTGELFF.

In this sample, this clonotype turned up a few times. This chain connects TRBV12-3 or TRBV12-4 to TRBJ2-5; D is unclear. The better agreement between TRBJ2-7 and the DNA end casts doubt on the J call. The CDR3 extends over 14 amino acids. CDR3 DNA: TGTGCCAGCAGATTGGAACCGGGCTCCTACGAGCAGTACTTC. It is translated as CASRLEPGSYEQYF.

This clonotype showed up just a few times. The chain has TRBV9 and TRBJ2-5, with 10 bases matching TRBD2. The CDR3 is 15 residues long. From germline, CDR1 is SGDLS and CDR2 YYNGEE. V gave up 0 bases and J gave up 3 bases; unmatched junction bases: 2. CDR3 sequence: CASSVASGREETQYF. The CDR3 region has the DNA TGTGCCAGCAGCGTAGCTAGCGGGAGAGAAGAGACCCAGTACTTC. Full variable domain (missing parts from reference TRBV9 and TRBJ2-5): DSGVTQTPKHLITATGQRVTLRCSPRSGDLSVYWYQQSLDQGLQFLIQYYNGEERAKGNILERFSAQQFPDLHSELNLSSLELGDSALYFCASSVASGREETQYFGPGTRLLVL.

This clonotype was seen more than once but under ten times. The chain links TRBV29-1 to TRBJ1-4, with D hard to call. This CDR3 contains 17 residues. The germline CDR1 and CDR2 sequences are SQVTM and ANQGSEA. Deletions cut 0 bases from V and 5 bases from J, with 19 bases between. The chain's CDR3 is CSVEDPRPRPPNEKLFF. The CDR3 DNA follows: TGCAGCGTTGAAGATCCGAGACCGCGGCCACCAAATGAAAAACTGTTTTTT.

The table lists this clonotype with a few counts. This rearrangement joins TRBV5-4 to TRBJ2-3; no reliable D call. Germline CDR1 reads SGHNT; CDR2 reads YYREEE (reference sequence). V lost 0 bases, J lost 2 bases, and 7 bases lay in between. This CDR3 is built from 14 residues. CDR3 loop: CASSLASFTDTQYF. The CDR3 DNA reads TGTGCCAGCAGCTTGGCCAGTTTCACAGATACGCAGTATTTT. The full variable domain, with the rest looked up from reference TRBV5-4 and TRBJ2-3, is ETGVTQSPTHLIKTRGQQVTLRCSSQSGHNTVSWYQQALGQGPQFIFQYYREEENGRGNFPPRFSGLQFPNYSSELNVNALELDDSALYLCASSLASFTDTQYFGPGTRLTVL.

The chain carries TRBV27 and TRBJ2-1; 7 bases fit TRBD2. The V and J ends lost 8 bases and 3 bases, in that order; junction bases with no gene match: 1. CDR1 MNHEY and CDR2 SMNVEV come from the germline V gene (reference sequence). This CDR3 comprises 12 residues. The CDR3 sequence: CASGLDYNEQFF. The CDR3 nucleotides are TGTGCCAGCGGACTAGACTACAATGAGCAGTTCTTC.

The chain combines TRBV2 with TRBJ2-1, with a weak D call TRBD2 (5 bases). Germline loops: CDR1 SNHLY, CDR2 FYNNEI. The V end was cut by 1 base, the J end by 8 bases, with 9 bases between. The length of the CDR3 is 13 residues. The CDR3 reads CASSEEAGDEQFF. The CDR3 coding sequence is TGTGCCAGCAGTGAAGAGGCGGGCGATGAGCAGTTCTTC.

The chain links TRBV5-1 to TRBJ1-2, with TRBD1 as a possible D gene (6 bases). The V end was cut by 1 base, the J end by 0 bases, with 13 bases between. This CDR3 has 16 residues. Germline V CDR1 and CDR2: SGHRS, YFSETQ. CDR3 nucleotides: TGCGCCAGCAGCTTGAGGCAGGGGCCGACTAACTATGGCTACACCTTC. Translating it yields CASSLRQGPTNYGYTF.

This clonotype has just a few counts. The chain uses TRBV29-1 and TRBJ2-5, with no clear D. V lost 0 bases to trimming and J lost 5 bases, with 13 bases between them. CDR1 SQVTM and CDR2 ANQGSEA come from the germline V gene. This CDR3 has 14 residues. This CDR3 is CSVEDLDVGETQYF. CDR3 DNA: TGCAGCGTTGAAGATCTGGATGTCGGTGAGACCCAGTACTTC. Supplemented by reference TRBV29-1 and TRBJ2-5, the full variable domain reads SAVISQKPSRDICQRGTSLTIQCQVDSQVTMMFWYRQQPGQSLTLIATANQGSEATYESGFVIDKFPISRPNLTFSTLTVSNMSPEDSSIYLCSVEDLDVGETQYFGPGTRLLVL.

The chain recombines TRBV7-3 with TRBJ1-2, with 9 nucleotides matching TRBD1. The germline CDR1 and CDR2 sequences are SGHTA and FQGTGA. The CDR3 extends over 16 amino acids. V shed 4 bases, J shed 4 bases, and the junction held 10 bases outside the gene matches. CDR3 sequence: CASSSQPGQGIYGYTF. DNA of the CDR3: TGTGCCAGCAGCTCCCAACCGGGACAGGGCATCTATGGCTACACCTTC.

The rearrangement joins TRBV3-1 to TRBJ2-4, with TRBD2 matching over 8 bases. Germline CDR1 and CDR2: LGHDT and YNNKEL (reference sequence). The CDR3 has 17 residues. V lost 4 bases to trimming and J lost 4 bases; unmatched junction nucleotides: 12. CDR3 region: CASSLDAAGVAKNIQYF. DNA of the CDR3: TGTGCCAGCAGCCTAGACGCAGCGGGAGTAGCGAAAAACATTCAGTACTTC.

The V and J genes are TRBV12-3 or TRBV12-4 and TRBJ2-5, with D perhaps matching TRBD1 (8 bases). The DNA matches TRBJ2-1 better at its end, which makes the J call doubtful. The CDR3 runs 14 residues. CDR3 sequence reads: CASTQNRGGHEQFF. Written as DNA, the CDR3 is TGTGCCAGCACCCAAAACAGGGGGGGCCATGAGCAGTTCTTC.

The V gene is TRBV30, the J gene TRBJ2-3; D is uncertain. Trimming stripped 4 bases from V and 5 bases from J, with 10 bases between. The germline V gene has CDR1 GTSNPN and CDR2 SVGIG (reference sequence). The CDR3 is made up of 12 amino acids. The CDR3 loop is CAWTDRIDTQYF. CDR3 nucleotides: TGTGCCTGGACCGATCGGATAGATACGCAGTATTTT.

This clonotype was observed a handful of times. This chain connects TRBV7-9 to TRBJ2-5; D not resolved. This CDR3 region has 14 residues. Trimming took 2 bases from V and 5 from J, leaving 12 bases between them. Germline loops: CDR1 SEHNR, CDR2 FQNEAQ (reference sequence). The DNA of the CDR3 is TGTGCCAGCAGCTTATTGTTGGCCGGCGAGACCCAGTACTTC. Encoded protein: CASSLLLAGETQYF.

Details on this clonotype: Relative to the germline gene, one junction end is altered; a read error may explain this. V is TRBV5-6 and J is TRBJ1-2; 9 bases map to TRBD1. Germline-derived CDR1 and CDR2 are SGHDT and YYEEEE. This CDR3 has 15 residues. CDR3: CASSLVGTGNSGYTF. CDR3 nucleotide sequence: TGTGCCAGCAGCTTGGTAGGGACAGGGAACTCTGGCTACACCTTC. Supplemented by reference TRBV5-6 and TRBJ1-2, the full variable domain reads DAGVTQSPTHLIKTRGQQVTLRCSPKSGHDTVSWYQQALGQGPQFIFQYYEEEERQRGNFPDRFSGHQFPNYSSELNVNALLLGDSALYLCASSLVGTGNSGYTFGSGTRLTVV.

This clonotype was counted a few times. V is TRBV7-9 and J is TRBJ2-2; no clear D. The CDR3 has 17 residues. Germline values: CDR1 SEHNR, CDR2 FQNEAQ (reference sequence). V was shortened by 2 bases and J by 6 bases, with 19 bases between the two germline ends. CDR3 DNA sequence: TGTGCCAGCAGCTTACCGATTATGGGGATCTCAGCCGGGGAGCTGTTTTTT. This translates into CASSLPIMGISAGELFF.

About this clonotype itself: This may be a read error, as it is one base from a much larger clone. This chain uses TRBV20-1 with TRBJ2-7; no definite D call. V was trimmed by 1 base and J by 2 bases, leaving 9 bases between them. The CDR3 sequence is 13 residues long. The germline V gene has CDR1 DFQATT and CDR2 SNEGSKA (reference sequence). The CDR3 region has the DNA TGCAGTGCTAGAGTCCCCGAGACCTACGAGCAGTACTTC. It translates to CSARVPETYEQYF.

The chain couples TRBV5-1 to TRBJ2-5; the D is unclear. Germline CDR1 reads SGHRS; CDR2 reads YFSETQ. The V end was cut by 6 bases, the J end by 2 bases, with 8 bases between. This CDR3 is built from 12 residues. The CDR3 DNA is TGCGCCAGCACAGAAGATCAAGAGACCCAGTACTTC. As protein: CASTEDQETQYF.

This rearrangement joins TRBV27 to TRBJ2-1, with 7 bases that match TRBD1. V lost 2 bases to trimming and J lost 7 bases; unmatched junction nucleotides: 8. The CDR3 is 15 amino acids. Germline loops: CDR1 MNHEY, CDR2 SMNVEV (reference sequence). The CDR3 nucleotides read TGTGCCAGCAGTTTAGGACGTAGGGGGCAGAATGAGCAGTTCTTC. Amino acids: CASSLGRRGQNEQFF.

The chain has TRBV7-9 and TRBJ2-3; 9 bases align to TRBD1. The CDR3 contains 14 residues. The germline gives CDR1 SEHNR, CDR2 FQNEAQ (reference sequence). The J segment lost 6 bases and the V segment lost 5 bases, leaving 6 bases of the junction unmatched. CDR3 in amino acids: CASSPTGGQDTQYF. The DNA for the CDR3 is TGTGCCAGCAGCCCTACAGGGGGCCAGGATACGCAGTATTTT.